Included here is one T cell receptor beta chain sequence, with context. The sample is drawn from a study of blood T cell repertoires in COVID-19. Study details: Samples representing acute and convalescent COVID-19 were sourced from the United States, Italy and Spain. From T cells, B-cell-depleted T cells, or PBMCs came the material, which was cDNA or gDNA.

Trimming took 6 bases from V and 5 from J; bases not matched to a gene: 8. CDR1 is MNHEY and CDR2 is SVGAGI in the germline V gene. This CDR3 has 15 residues. In the original analysis: Amplification of reference gene primers provided the estimated nucleated cell counts. Repertoires were generated with immunoSEQ multiplex PCR, while TCRdb's copy carries only in-frame clones and drops some. V, J and clone size are those of that table, while D and trimming were read from the DNA. The sample shows 130,000 or so clones, around 84% of them seen only once. The TCR was taken from a woman aged 60 to 75 with acute or convalescent COVID-19. V gene TRBV6-5 combines with J gene TRBJ2-5, with 11 bases identical to TRBD1. The material sequenced was peripheral blood. CDR3 coding DNA: TGTGCCAGCAGGTCGGACAGGGGGCATGGGGAGACCCAGTACTTC. Encoded protein: CASRSDRGHGETQYF.